The entry below describes one TCR beta chain. Clones were read by immunoSEQ multiplex PCR, and TCRdb kept only the in-frame ones, dropping some. The table records about 480,000 clones, roughly nine tenths of them present only once. These data come from a study of blood T cell repertoires in COVID-19. About the research overall: Collection of acute and convalescent COVID-19 samples took place in the United States, Italy and Spain. PBMCs, B-cell-depleted T cells, or T cells were the source of the cDNA or gDNA that made up the material.

The CDR3 has 18 residues. The V and J ends lost 0 bases and 0 bases, in that order; junction bases with no gene match: 8. CDR1 is MNHNS, CDR2 SASEGT, per germline. This TCR derives from a woman aged 60-75 years who had recovered from COVID-19. This chain uses TRBV6-1 with TRBJ2-4, with TRBD1 matching over 7 bases. Specimen: PBMCs or T cells enriched from blood (not recorded which). In DNA form, the CDR3 reads TGTGCCAGCAGTGAAGCCTTTACAGGGGTCTTAGCCAAAAACATTCAGTACTTC. Protein sequence: CASSEAFTGVLAKNIQYF.